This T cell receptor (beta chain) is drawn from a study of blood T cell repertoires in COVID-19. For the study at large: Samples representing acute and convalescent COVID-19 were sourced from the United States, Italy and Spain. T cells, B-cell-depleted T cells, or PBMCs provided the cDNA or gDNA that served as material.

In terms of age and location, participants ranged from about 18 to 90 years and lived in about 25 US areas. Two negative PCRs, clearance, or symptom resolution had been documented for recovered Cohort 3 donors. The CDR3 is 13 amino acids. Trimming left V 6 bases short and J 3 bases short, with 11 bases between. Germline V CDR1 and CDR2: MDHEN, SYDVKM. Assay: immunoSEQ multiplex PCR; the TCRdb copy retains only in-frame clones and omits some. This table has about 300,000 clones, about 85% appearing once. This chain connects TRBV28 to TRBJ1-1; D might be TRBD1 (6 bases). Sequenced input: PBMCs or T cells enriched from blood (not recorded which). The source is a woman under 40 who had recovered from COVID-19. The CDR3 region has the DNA TGTGCCAGCAGGAAAGACAGGCACACTGAAGCTTTCTTT. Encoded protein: CASRKDRHTEAFF.